The 14 T cell receptor beta chains reported below all come from one sample, sequenced in a study of response to subunit inactivated influenza vaccine. TCRdb used MiXCR to reprocess the RT-PCR reads, holding one entry per CDR3 protein. The table includes around 540,000 distinct CDR3 sequences, approximately 12% detected once. The source was PBMCs from blood, collected on the day of vaccination. These TCRs come from a man aged 45 to 65 who received an inactivated influenza vaccine.

This clonotype has only a few counts. This chain uses TRBV3-1 with TRBJ1-6; D is perhaps TRBD1 (6 bases). Trimming stripped 1 base from V and 10 bases from J, with 11 bases between. The CDR3 runs 14 residues. From germline, CDR1 is LGHDT and CDR2 YNNKEL (reference sequence). The CDR3 spells CASSQGTAGSPLHF. CDR3 in DNA: TGTGCCAGCAGCCAAGGGACAGCCGGCTCACCCCTCCACTTT.

This rearrangement joins TRBV27 to TRBJ2-7; unclear D gene. Trimming stripped 5 bases from V and 0 bases from J, with 11 bases between. Germline CDR1 MNHEY, CDR2 SMNVEV (reference sequence). The CDR3 is 14 amino acids. CDR3 loop: CASSPARISYEQYF. The CDR3 DNA follows: TGTGCCAGCAGTCCAGCCCGAATCTCCTACGAGCAGTACTTC.

This clonotype turned up a few times. This chain uses TRBV3-1 with TRBJ2-6; 7 bases are a match to TRBD2. The germline gives CDR1 LGHDT, CDR2 YNNKEL (reference sequence). Losses at the gene ends were 1 base for V and 0 bases for J; bases not matched to a gene: 6. CDR3 size: 18 residues. The CDR3 sequence: CASSQGSSGDSGANVLTF. The CDR3 DNA reads as TGTGCCAGCAGCCAAGGGTCCAGCGGGGACTCTGGGGCCAACGTCCTGACTTTC. The full variable domain, in which reference TRBV3-1 and TRBJ2-6 provide the parts outside the CDR3, is DTAVSQTPKYLVTQMGNDKSIKCEQNLGHDTMYWYKQDSKKFLKIMFSYNNKELIINETVPNRFSPKSPDKAHLNLHINSLELGDSAVYFCASSQGSSGDSGANVLTFGAGSRLTVL.

This clonotype appeared a few times. J is TRBJ2-3 and V is TRBV20-1; 8 bases are a match to TRBD2. Trimming at V came to 5 bases and at J to 3 bases, leaving 4 bases not matched to a gene. The CDR3 extends over 13 amino acids. Per germline, CDR1 DFQATT and CDR2 SNEGSKA (reference sequence). This chain's CDR3 is CSAPGLVTDTQYF. CDR3 nucleotide sequence: TGCAGTGCTCCGGGACTAGTGACAGATACGCAGTATTTT.

This clonotype was seen repeatedly, ten times or more. The chain joins TRBV4-3 to TRBJ2-3; D unresolved. This CDR3 is 14 amino acids long. The V end was cut by 0 bases, the J end by 1 base, with 5 bases between. Germline CDR1 LGHNA, CDR2 YSLEER. The CDR3 nucleotides are TGCGCCAGCAGCCAAGACCCTCGCACAGATACGCAGTATTTT. Residues: CASSQDPRTDTQYF.

This clonotype showed up many times. This chain connects TRBV28 to TRBJ2-2, with D possibly matching TRBD1 (5 bases). Deletions cut 5 bases from V and 7 bases from J, with 11 bases between. The CDR3 is 13 residues long. Germline assignment: CDR1 MDHEN and CDR2 SYDVKM. The CDR3 reads CASSALRGGELFF. In DNA, the CDR3 is TGTGCCAGCAGTGCCCTTAGGGGCGGGGAGCTGTTTTTT.

This clonotype was counted ten times or more. The chain recombines TRBV5-1 with TRBJ2-1, with D unclear. In germline, CDR1 is SGHRS, CDR2 YFSETQ. CDR3 length: 11 residues. Trimming pared 3 bases from V and 10 bases from J, leaving 8 bases between. CDR3 protein: CASSSTWEQFF. DNA for the CDR3: TGCGCCAGCAGCTCGACATGGGAGCAGTTCTTC.

The chain uses TRBV28 and TRBJ1-1; the D gene is possibly TRBD1 (5 bases). Germline CDR1 MDHEN, CDR2 SYDVKM. Trimming took 4 bases from V and 1 from J, leaving 13 bases between them. The CDR3 has 15 amino acids. In DNA form, the CDR3 reads TGTGCCAGCAGTTGGTTACGACAGCAGAACACTGAAGCTTTCTTT. Translation: CASSWLRQQNTEAFF. The full variable domain, with the rest looked up from reference TRBV28 and TRBJ1-1, is DVKVTQSSRYLVKRTGEKVFLECVQDMDHENMFWYRQDPGLGLRLIYFSYDVKMKEKGDIPEGYSVSREKKERFSLILESASTNQTSMYLCASSWLRQQNTEAFFGQGTRLTVV.

J is TRBJ2-2 and V is TRBV29-1, with D maybe TRBD1 (6 bases). CDR3 length: 12 amino acids. V was pared by 5 bases and J by 6 bases, with 10 bases between. Germline CDR1 SQVTM, CDR2 ANQGSEA. This CDR3 reads CSVWGPAGELFF. The DNA of the CDR3 is TGCAGCGTTTGGGGGCCTGCCGGGGAGCTGTTTTTT.

The rearrangement uses TRBV7-3 and TRBJ2-1, with 9 bases identical to TRBD2. With 5 bases clipped from V and 3 bases from J, the junction kept 5 bases outside the gene matches. This CDR3 contains 15 residues. Germline lookup yields CDR1 SGHTA and CDR2 FQGTGA. The DNA of the CDR3 is TGTGCCAGCAGCCCCATAGCGGGAGACTACAATGAGCAGTTCTTC. Translating it yields CASSPIAGDYNEQFF.

V gene TRBV30 combines with J gene TRBJ2-7; a possible D gene is TRBD2 (6 bases). CDR3 length: 13 residues. With 8 bases removed from V and 3 bases from J, the gap between germline ends came to 17 bases. Looked up from germline, CDR1 is GTSNPN and CDR2 is SVGIG (reference sequence). CDR3 sequence reads: CAAPRQGGYEQYF. In DNA form, the CDR3 reads TGTGCCGCGCCCCGGCAGGGAGGCTACGAGCAGTACTTC.

The gene calls are TRBV4-1 and TRBJ2-1; TRBD2 aligns across 8 bases. Germline V lookup: CDR1 MGHRA, CDR2 YSYEKL. CDR3 size: 18 residues. V lost 1 base to trimming and J lost 4 bases; unmatched junction nucleotides: 12. CDR3 coding DNA: TGCGCCAGCAGCCAAGCGAGGGTTCGCGGGGGGCCGTACAATGAGCAGTTCTTC. Encoded protein: CASSQARVRGGPYNEQFF.

This clonotype was observed at least ten times. V usage is TRBV12-3 or TRBV12-4 and J usage is TRBJ2-7; 11 nucleotides agree with TRBD1. Losses at the gene ends were 7 bases for V and 4 bases for J; bases not matched to a gene: 6. There are 14 residues in the CDR3. CDR3 sequence: CASKTGTGGYEQYF. Written as DNA, the CDR3 is TGTGCCAGCAAAACCGGGACAGGGGGGTACGAGCAGTACTTC.

The rearrangement links TRBV28 to TRBJ2-7, with 9 bases aligning to TRBD1. Germline assignment: CDR1 MDHEN and CDR2 SYDVKM. The CDR3 consists of 16 residues. With 3 bases clipped from V and 7 bases from J, the junction kept 13 bases outside the gene matches. CDR3 region: CASSLTGTGLIEEQYF. CDR3 coding DNA: TGTGCCAGCAGTTTGACCGGGACAGGGCTGATTGAGGAGCAGTACTTC.